What follows are 19 T cell receptor beta chains derived from one specimen sequenced in a study of cytomegalovirus exposure and HLA in healthy donors. PCR employed 60 Vbeta and 13 Jbeta primers. Only in-frame clones appear in the TCRdb table, and some are missing; sequencing was by immunoSEQ multiplex PCR. In the table there are about 160,000 clones, roughly 85% of which are singletons. Sequencing input: PBMCs. These receptors originate from a young man in good health and CMV-seropositive.

The chain employs TRBV4-3 and TRBJ2-7; possible D gene TRBD2, 6 bases. The germline V gene encodes CDR1 LGHNA and CDR2 YSLEER. CDR3 size: 14 residues. The ends were cut back, 0 bases at V and 3 bases at J, with 9 bases in the middle. Written as DNA, the CDR3 is TGCGCCAGCAGCCAAGATCAAGCGGGCTACGAGCAGTACTTC. Its translation: CASSQDQAGYEQYF.

The CDR3 coding sequence is TGTGCCAGCAGCCCCCCGGGACATACGAGCACCGGGGAGCTGTTTTTT. Its protein product is CASSPPGHTSTGELFF. The V and J genes are TRBV7-9 and TRBJ2-2; possible D gene TRBD1, 6 bases. Germline V gene data show CDR1 as SEHNR and CDR2 as FQNEAQ (reference sequence). The ends were cut back, 5 bases at V and 4 bases at J, with 17 bases in the middle. The CDR3 loop spans 16 amino acids. Together with reference TRBV7-9 and TRBJ2-2, the CDR3 gives the full variable domain: DTGVSQNPRHKITKRGQNVTFRCDPISEHNRLYWYRQTLGQGPEFLTYFQNEAQLEKSRLLSDRFSAERPKGSFSTLEIQRTEQGDSAMYLCASSPPGHTSTGELFFGEGSRLTVL.

The rearrangement joins TRBV6-5 to TRBJ2-1, with D perhaps matching TRBD1 (6 bases). The germline gives CDR1 MNHEY, CDR2 SVGAGI. The CDR3 spans 16 residues. The V end was cut by 2 bases, the J end by 7 bases, with 18 bases between. CDR3 bases: TGTGCCAGCAGTTACACGACAGGACATCCGGGTAATGAGCAGTTCTTC. Protein sequence: CASSYTTGHPGNEQFF.

J is TRBJ2-2 and V is TRBV30; no clear D gene. Trimming shortened V by 0 bases and J by 4 bases, and 9 bases separated the two germline ends. The CDR3 has 14 amino acids. Per germline, CDR1 GTSNPN and CDR2 SVGIG (reference sequence). The CDR3 spells CAWSVTTFTGELFF. CDR3 in DNA: TGTGCCTGGAGTGTTACCACATTCACCGGGGAGCTGTTTTTT.

The DNA for the CDR3 is TGCGCCAGCAGCCCCTTACCCATCCGGGGAGACTATGGCTACACCTTC. It codes for CASSPLPIRGDYGYTF. This chain connects TRBV4-1 to TRBJ1-2, with D unclear. V was pared by 4 bases and J by 3 bases, with 18 bases between. Germline assignment: CDR1 MGHRA and CDR2 YSYEKL. This CDR3 spans 16 amino acids.

This chain joins TRBV6-1 and TRBJ1-2; D gene ambiguous. Trimming stripped 2 bases from V and 8 bases from J, with 18 bases between. CDR3 length equals 15 residues. Germline V gives CDR1 MNHNS, CDR2 SASEGT. The CDR3 sequence: CASSESPAKTKGYTF. The DNA for the CDR3 is TGTGCCAGCAGTGAATCCCCGGCAAAGACAAAAGGCTACACCTTC.

The rearrangement uses TRBV5-1 and TRBJ2-5, with TRBD1 as a possible D gene (6 bases). Per the germline V gene, CDR1 is SGHRS and CDR2 is YFSETQ. Trimming left V 1 base short and J 4 bases short, with 11 bases between. This CDR3 comprises 14 residues. The DNA of the CDR3 is TGCGCCAGCAGCTTGCCAGGGGCTCCAGAGACCCAGTACTTC. Translation gives CASSLPGAPETQYF. The whole variable domain, remainder taken from reference TRBV5-1 and TRBJ2-5, is KAGVTQTPRYLIKTRGQQVTLSCSPISGHRSVSWYQQTPGQGLQFLFEYFSETQRNKGNFPGRFSGRQFSNSRSEMNVSTLELGDSALYLCASSLPGAPETQYFGPGTRLLVL.

The V call is TRBV27, the J call TRBJ2-5; 8 nucleotides line up with TRBD1. The V gene's germline CDR1 is MNHEY and CDR2 SMNVEV (reference sequence). Losses at the gene ends were 2 bases for V and 6 bases for J; bases not matched to a gene: 5. The CDR3 totals 14 residues. The CDR3 spells CASSLSTGGKTQYF. The CDR3 nucleotides are TGTGCCAGCAGTTTAAGTACAGGGGGTAAGACCCAGTACTTC.

As regards this clone: The identical CDR3 is also encoded by other nucleotide sequences in the sample. This rearrangement joins TRBV5-1 to TRBJ1-1, with D perhaps TRBD1 (6 bases). CDR1 is SGHRS and CDR2 is YFSETQ in the germline V gene. The CDR3 is made up of 14 amino acids. V dropped 2 bases and J dropped 4 bases, with 12 bases sitting between them. As DNA, the CDR3 is TGCGCCAGCAGCTTAACAGGGCTGGGCACTGAAGCTTTCTTT. Translation gives CASSLTGLGTEAFF.

The chain combines TRBV19 with TRBJ1-4; 7 nucleotides agree with TRBD1. The V gene's germline CDR1 is LNHDA and CDR2 SQIVND (reference sequence). V dropped 6 bases and J dropped 6; count of bases not matched to a gene: 4. The CDR3 covers 13 residues. CDR3 DNA sequence: TGTGCCAGTAGGGACAGGAGCGATGAAAAACTGTTTTTT. Its protein is CASRDRSDEKLFF.

This chain joins TRBV9 and TRBJ2-1; D is possibly TRBD2 (7 bases). This CDR3 is built from 16 residues. Trimming cost V 3 bases and J 3 bases, with 16 bases left between them. Germline V gives CDR1 SGDLS, CDR2 YYNGEE. The CDR3 reads CASSEGGRGGYNEQFF. The CDR3 DNA sequence: TGTGCCAGCAGCGAGGGTGGGAGGGGGGGCTACAATGAGCAGTTCTTC.

V and J are TRBV10-1 and TRBJ2-3; the match to TRBD2 covers 10 bases. Unmatched junction bases numbered 5, after V lost 3 bases and J lost 5 bases. Germline V gives CDR1 WNHNN, CDR2 SYGVQD (reference sequence). This CDR3 has 15 residues. CDR3 sequence: CASSDGLAVKDTQYF. The CDR3 nucleotides are TGCGCCAGCAGTGATGGACTAGCGGTTAAAGATACGCAGTATTTT.

This chain connects TRBV15 to TRBJ2-1; perhaps TRBD1 as D (6 bases). The CDR3 has 15 residues. Per the germline V gene, CDR1 is LNHNV and CDR2 is YYDKDF (reference sequence). Trimming pared 0 bases from V and 8 bases from J, leaving 14 bases between. Written as DNA, the CDR3 is TGTGCCACCAGCAGAGAGGGGGCGCCTAGGGATGAGCAGTTCTTC. It yields the protein CATSREGAPRDEQFF.

This clone has only one observation. The chain links TRBV5-6 to TRBJ2-7; 11 nucleotides align to TRBD1. Germline lookup yields CDR1 SGHDT and CDR2 YYEEEE. V was pared by 0 bases and J by 4 bases, with 3 bases of the junction left unmatched. CDR3 length: 15 residues. In DNA form, the CDR3 reads TGTGCCAGCAGCTTGGGGACAGGGGGCGGTTACGAGCAGTACTTC. Protein: CASSLGTGGGYEQYF. Full variable domain (missing parts from reference TRBV5-6 and TRBJ2-7): DAGVTQSPTHLIKTRGQQVTLRCSPKSGHDTVSWYQQALGQGPQFIFQYYEEEERQRGNFPDRFSGHQFPNYSSELNVNALLLGDSALYLCASSLGTGGGYEQYFGPGTRLTVT.

This chain joins TRBV7-6 and TRBJ1-1; D not resolved. Germline lookup yields CDR1 SGHVS and CDR2 FNYEAQ. V dropped 4 bases and J dropped 1 base, with 7 bases sitting between them. The CDR3 has 13 residues. CDR3 residues: CASSSNRNTEAFF. The CDR3 region has the DNA TGTGCCAGCAGCTCTAACAGGAACACTGAAGCTTTCTTT.

The chain has TRBV5-1 and TRBJ1-2; D is undetermined. The CDR3 runs 15 residues. The V end was cut by 2 bases, the J end by 4 bases, with 15 bases between. Germline CDR1 SGHRS, CDR2 YFSETQ. The CDR3 DNA reads as TGCGCCAGCAGCTTTAATGCTAGAAGCCTCTATGGCTACACCTTC. Translated, it gives CASSFNARSLYGYTF.

This chain connects TRBV5-6 to TRBJ1-1, with D possibly matching TRBD1 (6 bases). V was shortened by 2 bases and J by 2 bases, with 16 bases between the two germline ends. Germline lookup yields CDR1 SGHDT and CDR2 YYEEEE. This CDR3 region has 16 residues. The chain's CDR3 is CASSFGGGGLNTEAFF. CDR3 sequence (DNA): TGTGCCAGCAGCTTCGGGGGAGGGGGATTAAACACTGAAGCTTTCTTT.

V usage is TRBV11-2 and J usage is TRBJ1-1; unclear D gene. Germline-derived CDR1 and CDR2 are SGHAT and FQNNGV. The CDR3 is 10 residues long. Deletions cut 8 bases from V and 8 bases from J, with 9 bases between. In DNA form, the CDR3 reads TGTGCCAGCCGTGTGCGGGAAGCTTTCTTT. It encodes CASRVREAFF.

This chain uses TRBV28 with TRBJ2-7, with TRBD1 as a possible D gene (6 bases). V lost 4 bases and J lost 0, with 7 bases in between. The CDR3 sequence is 13 residues long. Germline-derived CDR1 and CDR2 are MDHEN and SYDVKM. The CDR3: CASSWTDSYEQYF. The CDR3 coding sequence is TGTGCCAGCAGTTGGACAGACTCCTACGAGCAGTACTTC.